These 14 T cell receptor beta chains came from one sample sequenced in a study of T-cell memory formation after mild COVID-19. Via MiXCR, TCRdb re-called the 5' RACE reads, giving one row per CDR3 protein. The data hold approximately 500,000 distinct CDR3 sequences, with approximately 23% observed a single time. The source material was PBMCs or a T cell subset sorted from them (not recorded which). These receptor sequences come from an adult woman who had mild COVID-19 (a few samples of this study predate the infection). Cell type and time point are not known.

V is TRBV11-2 and J is TRBJ2-3; TRBD1 matches at 8 bases. With 2 bases clipped from V and 0 bases from J, the junction kept 7 bases outside the gene matches. The CDR3 runs to 17 residues. The germline V gene has CDR1 SGHAT and CDR2 FQNNGV. CDR3 amino acids: CASSLISGQASTDTQYF. In DNA, the CDR3 is TGTGCCAGCAGCTTAATCTCGGGACAGGCTAGCACAGATACGCAGTATTTT.

The gene calls are TRBV13 and TRBJ2-7, with D possibly matching TRBD1 (6 bases). Germline assignment: CDR1 PRHDT and CDR2 FYEKMQ (reference sequence). The CDR3 extends over 16 amino acids. Between the trimmed V and J ends, which lost 5 bases and 2 bases, there was a span of 19 bases. The CDR3: CASSLRGHPDPYEQYF. CDR3 coding DNA: TGTGCCAGCAGCCTCCGGGGACACCCCGACCCCTACGAGCAGTACTTC.

Only a few counts were recorded for this clonotype. J is TRBJ2-5 and V is TRBV9; 8 bases line up with TRBD2. The CDR3 consists of 16 residues. V trimming: 3 bases; J trimming: 3 bases; junction bases outside the gene matches: 10. Germline assignment: CDR1 SGDLS and CDR2 YYNGEE. Here the CDR3 reads CASSAWTSLEEETQYF. The CDR3 DNA follows: TGTGCCAGCAGCGCTTGGACTAGCCTAGAGGAAGAGACCCAGTACTTC. The full variable domain, in which reference TRBV9 and TRBJ2-5 provide the parts outside the CDR3, is DSGVTQTPKHLITATGQRVTLRCSPRSGDLSVYWYQQSLDQGLQFLIQYYNGEERAKGNILERFSAQQFPDLHSELNLSSLELGDSALYFCASSAWTSLEEETQYFGPGTRLLVL.

Only a few counts were recorded for this clonotype. The CDR3 spells CASSLGQGGEQYF. The CDR3 bases are TGTGCCAGCAGCCTTGGACAGGGCGGCGAGCAGTACTTC. The chain carries TRBV3-1 and TRBJ2-7, with 8 bases matching TRBD1. With 4 bases clipped from V and 6 bases from J, the junction kept 5 bases outside the gene matches. The CDR3 spans 13 residues. Per germline, CDR1 LGHDT and CDR2 YNNKEL (reference sequence).

The V call is TRBV5-1, the J call TRBJ2-6; 12 bases are shared with TRBD1. Trimming took 0 bases from V and 3 from J; bases not matched to a gene: 4. The germline CDR1 and CDR2 sequences are SGHRS and YFSETQ. CDR3 length: 18 amino acids. CDR3 residues: CASSLGGQGALGANVLTF. The CDR3 DNA follows: TGCGCCAGCAGCTTGGGGGGACAGGGGGCGCTTGGGGCCAACGTCCTGACTTTC. The full variable domain, rest sourced from reference TRBV5-1 and TRBJ2-6, is KAGVTQTPRYLIKTRGQQVTLSCSPISGHRSVSWYQQTPGQGLQFLFEYFSETQRNKGNFPGRFSGRQFSNSRSEMNVSTLELGDSALYLCASSLGGQGALGANVLTFGAGSRLTVL.

This chain joins TRBV12-3 or TRBV12-4 and TRBJ2-2; D is unresolved. This CDR3 is 10 amino acids long. Trimming pared 8 bases from V and 7 bases from J, leaving 5 bases between. The CDR3 region has the DNA TGTGCCAGCCTTGGCGGGGAGCTGTTTTTT. Its protein product is CASLGGELFF.

The sample holds a few counts of this clonotype. The chain joins TRBV5-6 to TRBJ2-1, with 9 bases identical to TRBD1. Germline V gene sequence: CDR1 SGHDT, CDR2 YYEEEE. V was clipped by 4 bases and J by 6 bases; unmatched bases: 11. The CDR3 runs 16 residues. The CDR3 DNA reads as TGTGCCAGCAGCGAGAACCGGGACAGGGTCCCCAATGAGCAGTTCTTC. Amino acids: CASSENRDRVPNEQFF.

The chain recombines TRBV11-2 with TRBJ2-7, with D hard to call. Trimming stripped 0 bases from V and 7 bases from J, with 13 bases between. The CDR3 is 14 residues long. Germline V lookup: CDR1 SGHAT, CDR2 FQNNGV. The CDR3 sequence: CASSLDRASSEQYF. CDR3 in DNA: TGTGCCAGCAGCTTAGATCGGGCGAGCAGTGAGCAGTACTTC.

The chain employs TRBV7-3 and TRBJ2-3; D unresolved. In germline, CDR1 is SGHTA, CDR2 FQGTGA. The V end was cut by 4 bases, the J end by 8 bases, with 13 bases between. There are 13 residues in the CDR3. The CDR3 coding sequence is TGTGCCAGCAGCTCCCAGTCCGGAAGTACGCAGTATTTT. It encodes CASSSQSGSTQYF.

The table lists this clonotype with a few counts. The rearrangement links TRBV7-9 to TRBJ2-7; maybe TRBD2 (5 bases). CDR1 and CDR2 (germline): SEHNR, FQNEAQ (reference sequence). The CDR3 is 14 amino acids. The V end lost 5 bases, the J end lost 5 bases, and 16 bases lay between the germline ends. CDR3 in DNA: TGTGCCAGCAGCCCGGGGTCACCTCGTGACGAGCAGTACTTC. Translating it yields CASSPGSPRDEQYF.

The J gene is TRBJ2-7, the V gene TRBV7-2; D not certain. Germline CDR1 reads SGHTA; CDR2 reads FQGNSA. This CDR3 is 13 amino acids long. Trimming shortened V by 5 bases and J by 0 bases, and 8 bases separated the two germline ends. The CDR3 DNA reads TGTGCCAGCAGCCTGATATTCTCCTACGAGCAGTACTTC. Translation: CASSLIFSYEQYF.

This clonotype was recorded only once. V is TRBV4-3 and J is TRBJ2-3; D unresolved. CDR3 length: 15 amino acids. Per the germline V gene, CDR1 is LGHNA and CDR2 is YSLEER. The ends were cut back, 0 bases at V and 4 bases at J, with 11 bases in the middle. CDR3 loop: CASSQEWSGADTQYF. CDR3 DNA sequence: TGCGCCAGCAGCCAAGAATGGAGTGGGGCAGATACGCAGTATTTT.

This chain uses TRBV6-1 with TRBJ1-2; 10 nucleotides line up with TRBD1. Looked up from germline, CDR1 is MNHNS and CDR2 is SASEGT. V lost 2 bases to trimming and J lost 4 bases; unmatched junction nucleotides: 4. The CDR3 has 15 amino acids. CDR3 sequence (DNA): TGTGCCAGCAGTGAATGGGGACAGGGGTCCTATGGCTACACCTTC. Translation: CASSEWGQGSYGYTF.

V usage is TRBV5-1 and J usage is TRBJ2-2; D perhaps matches TRBD1 (6 bases). Germline lookup yields CDR1 SGHRS and CDR2 YFSETQ. Trimming stripped 0 bases from V and 4 bases from J, with 13 bases between. The CDR3 contains 16 residues. CDR3 DNA sequence: TGCGCCAGCAGCTTGGCCGGAACAGGGCTCACCGGGGAGCTGTTTTTT. Amino acid sequence: CASSLAGTGLTGELFF.